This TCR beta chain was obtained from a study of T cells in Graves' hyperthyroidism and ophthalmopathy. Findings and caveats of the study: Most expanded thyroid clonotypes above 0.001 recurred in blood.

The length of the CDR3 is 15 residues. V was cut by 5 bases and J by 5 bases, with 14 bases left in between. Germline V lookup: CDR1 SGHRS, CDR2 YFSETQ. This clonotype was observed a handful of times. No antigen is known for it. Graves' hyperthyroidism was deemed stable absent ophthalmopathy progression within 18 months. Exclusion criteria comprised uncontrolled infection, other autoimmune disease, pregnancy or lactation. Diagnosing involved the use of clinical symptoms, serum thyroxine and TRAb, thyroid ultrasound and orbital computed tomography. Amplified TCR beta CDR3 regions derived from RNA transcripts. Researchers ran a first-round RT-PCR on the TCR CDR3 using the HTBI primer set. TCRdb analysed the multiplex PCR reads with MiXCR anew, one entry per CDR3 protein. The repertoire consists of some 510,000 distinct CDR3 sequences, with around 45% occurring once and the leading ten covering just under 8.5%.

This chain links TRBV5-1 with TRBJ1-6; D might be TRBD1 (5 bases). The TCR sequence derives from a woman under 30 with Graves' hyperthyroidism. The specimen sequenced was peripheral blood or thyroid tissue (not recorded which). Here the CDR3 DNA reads TGCGCCAGCAGATTACGGGACGGAGATAATTCACCCCTCCACTTT. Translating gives CASRLRDGDNSPLHF.